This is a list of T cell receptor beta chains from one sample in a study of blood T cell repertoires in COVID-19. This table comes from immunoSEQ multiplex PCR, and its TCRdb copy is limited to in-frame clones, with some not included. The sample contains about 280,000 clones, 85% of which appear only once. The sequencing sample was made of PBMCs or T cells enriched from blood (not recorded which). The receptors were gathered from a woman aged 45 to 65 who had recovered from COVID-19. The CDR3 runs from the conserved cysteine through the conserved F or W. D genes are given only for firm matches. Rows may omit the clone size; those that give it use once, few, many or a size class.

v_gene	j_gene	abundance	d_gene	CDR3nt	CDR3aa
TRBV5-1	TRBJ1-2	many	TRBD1	TGCGCCAGCAGCTCATCTCTCGGACAGGGAGGGGCAAATGGCTACACCTTC	CASSSSLGQGGANGYTF
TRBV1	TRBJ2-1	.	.	TGCACCAGCAGCCAAGCTAGATCCAATGAGCAGTTCTTC	CTSSQARSNEQFF
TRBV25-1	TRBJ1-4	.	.	TGTGCCAGCAGTGAAGAACCCGGGGGACTGTTTTTT	CASSEEPGGLFF
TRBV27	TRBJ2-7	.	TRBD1	TGTGCCAGCAGTGAGGGACAGGGGATCGCCTACGAGCAGTACTTC	CASSEGQGIAYEQYF
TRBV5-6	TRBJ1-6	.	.	TGTGCCAGCAGCTTGAAGAGCAATAATTCACCCCTCCACTTT	CASSLKSNNSPLHF
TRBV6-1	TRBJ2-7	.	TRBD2	TGTGCCAGCAGTGATAGAGCGAGCGGGAGGGGGTACGAGCAGTACTTC	CASSDRASGRGYEQYF
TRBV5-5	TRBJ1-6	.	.	TGTGCCAGCAGCTTGTTAGAGAAAAATTCACCCCTCCACTTT	CASSLLEKNSPLHF
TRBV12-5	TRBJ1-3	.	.	TGTGCTAGTGGTTTGGTACCTGAGGGCTCTGGAAACACCATATATTTT	CASGLVPEGSGNTIYF
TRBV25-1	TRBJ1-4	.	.	TGTGCCAGCAGTGCTGGGAGCGAAAAACTGTTTTTT	CASSAGSEKLFF
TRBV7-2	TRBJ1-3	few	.	TGTGCCAGCAGCTTAAGTAGCGGGAGCTCTGGAAACACCATATATTTT	CASSLSSGSSGNTIYF
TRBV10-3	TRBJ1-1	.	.	TGTGCCATCAGTGACCTCGGGAGAAACACTGAAGCTTTCTTT	CAISDLGRNTEAFF
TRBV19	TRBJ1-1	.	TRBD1	TGTGCCAGTAGCAATTACCGGGACAGGGTGAGCACTGAAGCTTTCTTT	CASSNYRDRVSTEAFF
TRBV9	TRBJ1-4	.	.	TGTGCCAGCGGGGGCGCTTTTAATGAAAAACTGTTTTTT	CASGGAFNEKLFF
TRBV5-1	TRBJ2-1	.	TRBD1	TGCGCCAGCAGCAAACAGGGGGCAGGAGACAATGAGCAGTTCTTC	CASSKQGAGDNEQFF
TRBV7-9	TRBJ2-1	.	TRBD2	TGTGCCAGCAGCTTGGGACTAGCGGGAAGAGGGGTGGAGAATGAGCAGTTCTTC	CASSLGLAGRGVENEQFF
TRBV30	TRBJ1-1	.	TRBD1	TGTGCCTGGAGCGAGGGACAGGCGAACACTGAAGCTTTCTTT	CAWSEGQANTEAFF
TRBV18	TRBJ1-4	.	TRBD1	TGTGCCAGCTCACCTGGGACAGGGGCTAATGAAAAACTGTTTTTT	CASSPGTGANEKLFF
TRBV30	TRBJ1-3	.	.	TGTGCCTGGAGTGTACGAGGCAGGGGTGGAAACACCATATATTTT	CAWSVRGRGGNTIYF
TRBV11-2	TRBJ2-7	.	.	TGTGCCAGCAGTTCTCAGGGGTACGAGCAGTACTTC	CASSSQGYEQYF
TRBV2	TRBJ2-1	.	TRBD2	TGTGCCAGCAGACGCACGACTAGCGGGTCTTACAATGAGCAGTTCTTC	CASRRTTSGSYNEQFF
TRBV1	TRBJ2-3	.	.	TGCACCAGCAGCGCCTTCCGGGACTACACCACAGATACGCAGTATTTT	CTSSAFRDYTTDTQYF
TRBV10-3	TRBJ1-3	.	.	TGTGCCCTGGGGGGAGGAAACACCATATATTTT	CALGGGNTIYF
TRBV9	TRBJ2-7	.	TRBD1	TGTGCCAGCAGCTCCACGACAGGGATGTCCGTCTACGAGCAGTACTTC	CASSSTTGMSVYEQYF
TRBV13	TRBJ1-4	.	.	TGTGCCAGCAGCTTGGGGGCGGATGAAAAACTGTTTTTT	CASSLGADEKLFF
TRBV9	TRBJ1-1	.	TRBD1	TGTGCCAGCAGCCTTACAGGGGTCACTGAAGCTTTCTTT	CASSLTGVTEAFF
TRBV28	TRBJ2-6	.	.	TGTGCCAGCAGGACACAGGGTGGGACCTCTGGGGCCAACGTCCTGACTTTC	CASRTQGGTSGANVLTF
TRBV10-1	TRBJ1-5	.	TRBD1	TGCGCCAGCGATGATAACCCGAACCGGGACAGGGGAAGGGATCAGCCCCAGCATTTT	CASDDNPNRDRGRDQPQHF
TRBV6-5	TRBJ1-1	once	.	TGTGCCAGCAGTTACTTGGCGGGGAACACTGAAGCTTTCTTT	CASSYLAGNTEAFF
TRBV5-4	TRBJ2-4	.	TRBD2	TGTGCCAGCAGCTTGGACCTAGCGGGAGGGCATCGCAACATTCAGTACTTC	CASSLDLAGGHRNIQYF
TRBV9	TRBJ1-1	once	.	TGTGCCAGCAGCCCCACGGGGGACACTGAAGCTTTCTTT	CASSPTGDTEAFF
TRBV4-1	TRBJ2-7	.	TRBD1	TGCGCCAGCAGCCACCTGACAGGGACCTACGAGCAGTACTTC	CASSHLTGTYEQYF
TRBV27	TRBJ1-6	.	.	TGTGCCAGCAGTTTTCGAATTCGGAGCTCCTATAATTCACCCCTCCACTTT	CASSFRIRSSYNSPLHF
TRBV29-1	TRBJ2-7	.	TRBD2	TGCAGCGTTGAAGATCTAGCGGGAGGCCCCTACGAGCAGTACTTC	CSVEDLAGGPYEQYF
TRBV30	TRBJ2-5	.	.	TGTGCCTGGAGGGTACGAACGGGAGCAGAGACCCAGTACTTC	CAWRVRTGAETQYF
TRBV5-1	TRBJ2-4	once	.	TGCGCCAGCAGCTATGAGCATAGCAAAAACATTCAGTACTTC	CASSYEHSKNIQYF
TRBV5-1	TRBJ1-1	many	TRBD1	TGCGCCAGCAGCTCGGCCGGGACAGGGGTCACTGAAGCTTTCTTT	CASSSAGTGVTEAFF
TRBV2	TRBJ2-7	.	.	TGTGCCAGCTTGGGCAGGGTGGGATACCTATCCTACGAGCAGTACTTC	CASLGRVGYLSYEQYF
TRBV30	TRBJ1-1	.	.	TGTGCCTGGAGTTCAGGGTCCTTAGCTTTCTTT	CAWSSGSLAFF
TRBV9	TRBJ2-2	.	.	TGTGCCAGCAGCGTTCGGGGCACCGGGGAGCTGTTTTTT	CASSVRGTGELFF
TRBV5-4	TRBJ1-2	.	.	TGTGCCAGCAGCCCGTTCAATGGCGGGGTTACTAACTATGGCTACACCTTC	CASSPFNGGVTNYGYTF
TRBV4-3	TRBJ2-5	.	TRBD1	TGCGCCAGCAGCCAAGCAGGGGGCGTAGGGACCCAGTACTTC	CASSQAGGVGTQYF
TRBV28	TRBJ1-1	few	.	TGTGCCAGCAGCACTACTACAGGCAGCGCTTTCTTT	CASSTTTGSAFF
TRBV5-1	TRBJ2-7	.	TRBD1	TGCGCCAGCAGCCAGGGACAGGGGGTAGGTGAGCAGTACTTC	CASSQGQGVGEQYF
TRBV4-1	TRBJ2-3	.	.	TGCGCCAGCAGCCAAGATCCTATGGGAGGCAGTCAGAATACGCAGTATTTT	CASSQDPMGGSQNTQYF